A single T cell receptor (beta chain) is shown here with its context. This sample stems from a study of blood T cell repertoires in COVID-19. Study-wide context: COVID-19 samples, acute and convalescent, were from the United States, Italy and Spain. The cDNA or gDNA used as material had been derived from T cells, B-cell-depleted T cells, or PBMCs.

Authors' analysis steps: Scientists estimated how many nucleated cells there were by amplifying reference gene primers. Clones were read by immunoSEQ multiplex PCR, and TCRdb kept only the in-frame ones, dropping some. The V and J calls and the clone size are those of that table, but D and trimming were determined from the DNA. Of about 200,000 clones in the sample, around four fifths are singletons; the top ten hold 0.85% to 0.95%. V was pared by 6 bases and J by 5 bases, with 10 bases between. CDR3 size: 12 residues. Germline loops: CDR1 SGHNT, CDR2 YENEEA. Enrollment of patients from Seattle took place during active infection, with longitudinal follow-up.

This chain joins TRBV11-3 and TRBJ1-1; D is unresolved. The sequence derives from a man between 60 and 75 years old with COVID-19, enrolled during active disease. The specimen was peripheral blood. The CDR3 nucleotides are TGTGCCAGCAGTCTTGCGGGGACTGAAGCTTTCTTT. Translated: CASSLAGTEAFF.